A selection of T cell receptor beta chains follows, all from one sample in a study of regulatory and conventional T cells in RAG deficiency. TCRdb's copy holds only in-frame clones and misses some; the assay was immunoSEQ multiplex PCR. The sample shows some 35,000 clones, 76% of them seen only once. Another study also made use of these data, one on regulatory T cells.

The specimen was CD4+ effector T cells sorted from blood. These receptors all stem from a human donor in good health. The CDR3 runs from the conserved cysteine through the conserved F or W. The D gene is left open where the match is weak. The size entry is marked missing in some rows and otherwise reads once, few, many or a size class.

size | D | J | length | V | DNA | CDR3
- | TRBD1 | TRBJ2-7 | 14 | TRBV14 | TGTGCCAGCAACCGGGACAGCGGCCACTACGAGCAGTACTTC | CASNRDSGHYEQYF
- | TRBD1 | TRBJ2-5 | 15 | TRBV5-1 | TGCGCCAGCAGCTTTTTGACAGGGGTCATAGAGACCCAGTACTTC | CASSFLTGVIETQYF
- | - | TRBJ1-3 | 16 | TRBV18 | TGTGCCAGCTCACCCCTACAGGCCGACTCTGGAAACACCATATATTTT | CASSPLQADSGNTIYF
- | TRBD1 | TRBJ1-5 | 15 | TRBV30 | TGTGCCTGGAGTGCCGGGACAGGGCGAAATCAGCCCCAGCATTTT | CAWSAGTGRNQPQHF
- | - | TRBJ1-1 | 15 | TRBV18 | TGTGCCAGCTCCCTAAGTGCACCCCCGAACACTGAAGCTTTCTTT | CASSLSAPPNTEAFF
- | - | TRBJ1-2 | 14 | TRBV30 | TGTGCCTGGAGGACAAGAACCAATAACTATGGCTACACCTTC | CAWRTRTNNYGYTF
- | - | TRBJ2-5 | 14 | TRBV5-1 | TGCGCCAGCAGCGCCGGAACTCTCCAAGAGACCCAGTACTTC | CASSAGTLQETQYF
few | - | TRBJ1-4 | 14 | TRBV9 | TGTGCCAGCAGCGTGGATAAGGCTAATGAAAAACTGTTTTTT | CASSVDKANEKLFF
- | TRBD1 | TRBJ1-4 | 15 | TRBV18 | TGTGCCAGCTCTGGACAGGGGTCAACTAATGAAAAACTGTTTTTT | CASSGQGSTNEKLFF
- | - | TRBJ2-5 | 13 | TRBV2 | TGTGCCAGCAGTCGACAGCTCCAAGAGACCCAGTACTTC | CASSRQLQETQYF
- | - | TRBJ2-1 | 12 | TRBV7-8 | TGTGCCAGCAGCTTGAGTTATGGTGAGCAGTTCTTC | CASSLSYGEQFF
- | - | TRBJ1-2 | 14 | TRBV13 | TGTGCCAGCAGCTTAAGGGCAGGGCACTATGGCTACACCTTC | CASSLRAGHYGYTF
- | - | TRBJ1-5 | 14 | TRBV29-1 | TGCAGCGTCGCCCAGGCGGGGAGCAATCAGCCCCAGCATTTT | CSVAQAGSNQPQHF
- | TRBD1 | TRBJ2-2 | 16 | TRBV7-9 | TGTGCCAGCAGCTTAGGGACAGGGACGAACACCGGGGAGCTGTTTTTT | CASSLGTGTNTGELFF
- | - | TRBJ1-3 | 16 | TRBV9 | TGTGCCAGCAGCGTGATGGGGCCCGACTCTGGAAACACCATATATTTT | CASSVMGPDSGNTIYF
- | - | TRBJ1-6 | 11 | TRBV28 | TGTGCCAGCAGTTCTGACTCACCCCTCCACTTT | CASSSDSPLHF
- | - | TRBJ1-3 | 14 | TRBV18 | TGTGCCAGCTCAAACAACCTCTCTGGAAACACCATATATTTT | CASSNNLSGNTIYF
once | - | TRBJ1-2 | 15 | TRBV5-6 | TGTGCCAGCAGCTTGTATCCAGGGACCTCCTATGGCTACACCTTC | CASSLYPGTSYGYTF
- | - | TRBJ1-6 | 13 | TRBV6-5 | TGTGCCAGCAGTAACGGGTATAATTCACCCCTCCACTTT | CASSNGYNSPLHF
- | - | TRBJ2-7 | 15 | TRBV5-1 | TGCGCCAGCAACTCTGGGGGGATCAGCTCCTACGAGCAGTACTTC | CASNSGGISSYEQYF
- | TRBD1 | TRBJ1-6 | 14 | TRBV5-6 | TGTGCCAGCAGCTCCGGGACAGTCAATTCACCCCTCCACTTT | CASSSGTVNSPLHF
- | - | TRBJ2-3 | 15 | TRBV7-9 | TGTGCCAGCAGTCGAGGGACTTTGTGGGAGGATACGCAGTATTTT | CASSRGTLWEDTQYF
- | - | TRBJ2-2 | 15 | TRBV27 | TGTGCCAGCAGTTTGGAACTCCGCGGTCCCGGGGAGCTGTTTTTT | CASSLELRGPGELFF
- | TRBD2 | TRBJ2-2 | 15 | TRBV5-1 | TGCGCCAGCACCCCAGCGGGGTTAAGCACCGGGGAGCTGTTTTTT | CASTPAGLSTGELFF
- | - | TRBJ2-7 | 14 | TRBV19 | TGTGCCAGTAGTATACAGGCCACCACCTACGAGCAGTACTTC | CASSIQATTYEQYF
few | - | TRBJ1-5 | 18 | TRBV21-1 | TGTGCCAGCAGCGCCAGACCCGACCCACTGACCAGCAATCAGCCCCAGCATTTT | CASSARPDPLTSNQPQHF
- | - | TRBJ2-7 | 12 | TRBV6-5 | TGTGCCAGCACCAAGGACAGAGGCGAGCAGTACTTC | CASTKDRGEQYF
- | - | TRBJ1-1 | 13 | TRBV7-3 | TGTGCCAGCAGCTTCCGGGGTATAGGTGAAGCTTTCTTT | CASSFRGIGEAFF
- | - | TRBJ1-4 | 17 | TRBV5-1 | TGCGCCAGCAGCTTTGGGAGGAGGCGCGGGGGTAATGAAAAACTGTTTTTT | CASSFGRRRGGNEKLFF
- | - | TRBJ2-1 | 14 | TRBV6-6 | TGTGCCAGCAGTTATGCAAGCTCCTACAATGAGCAGTTCTTC | CASSYASSYNEQFF
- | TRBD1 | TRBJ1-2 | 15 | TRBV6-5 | TGTGCCAGCAGCCCCCGGACAGGGATGGTAGGTGGCTACACCTTC | CASSPRTGMVGGYTF
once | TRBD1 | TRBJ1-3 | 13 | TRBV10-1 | TGCGCCAGACGGACAGGGCTCGGAAACACCATATATTTT | CARRTGLGNTIYF
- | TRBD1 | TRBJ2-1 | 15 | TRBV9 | TGTGCCAGCAGCACTTCTACAGGGGGCTACAATGAGCAGTTCTTC | CASSTSTGGYNEQFF
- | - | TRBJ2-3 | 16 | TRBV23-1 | TGCGCCAGCAGTCAATCGATAGGCAGGAGGGAGGATACGCAGTATTTT | CASSQSIGRREDTQYF
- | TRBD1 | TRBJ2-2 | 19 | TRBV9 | TGTGCCAGCAGCGGCTACGACAGCCGAGGGGGCACTAACACCGGGGAGCTGTTTTTT | CASSGYDSRGGTNTGELFF
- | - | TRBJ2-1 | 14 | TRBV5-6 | TGTGCCAGCAGCTTGGGACAGTTTTACAATGAGCAGTTCTTC | CASSLGQFYNEQFF
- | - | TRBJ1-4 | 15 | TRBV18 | TGTGCCAGCTCACGACAAGGCCTCAGGGGTGAAAAACTGTTTTTT | CASSRQGLRGEKLFF
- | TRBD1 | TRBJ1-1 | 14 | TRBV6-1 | TGTGCCACCGAGCTAGGGGGCGGAAACACTGAAGCTTTCTTT | CATELGGGNTEAFF
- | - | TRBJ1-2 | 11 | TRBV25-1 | TGTGCCAGCAGTGAATTTAGCGGCTACACCTTC | CASSEFSGYTF
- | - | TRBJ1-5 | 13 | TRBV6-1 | TGTGCCAGCAGTGAAACAGGTCGGCAGCCCCAGCATTTT | CASSETGRQPQHF
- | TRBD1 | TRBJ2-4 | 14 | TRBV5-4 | TGTGCCAGCAGCTTGAATACAGGGGGCGACATTCAGTACTTC | CASSLNTGGDIQYF
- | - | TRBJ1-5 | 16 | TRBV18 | TGTGCCAGCTCACCACGGGGGGCAAGGAGCAATCAGCCCCAGCATTTT | CASSPRGARSNQPQHF
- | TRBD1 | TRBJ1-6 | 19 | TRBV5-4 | TGTGCCAGCAGCTTGTTAATAGGGGGCGGCAGCTCCTATAATTCACCCCTCCACTTT | CASSLLIGGGSSYNSPLHF